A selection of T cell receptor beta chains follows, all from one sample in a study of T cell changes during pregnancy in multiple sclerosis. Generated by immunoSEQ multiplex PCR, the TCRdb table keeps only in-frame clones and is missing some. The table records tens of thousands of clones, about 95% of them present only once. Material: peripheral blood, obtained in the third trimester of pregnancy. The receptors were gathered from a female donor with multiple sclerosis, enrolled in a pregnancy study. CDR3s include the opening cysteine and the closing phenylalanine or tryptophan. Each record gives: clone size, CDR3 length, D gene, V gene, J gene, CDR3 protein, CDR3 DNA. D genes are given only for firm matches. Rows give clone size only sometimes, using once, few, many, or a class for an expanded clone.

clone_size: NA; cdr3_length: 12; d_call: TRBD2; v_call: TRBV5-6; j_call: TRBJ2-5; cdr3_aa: CASSPGGLAQYF; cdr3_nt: TGTGCCAGCAGCCCGGGGGGGTTGGCCCAGTACTTC
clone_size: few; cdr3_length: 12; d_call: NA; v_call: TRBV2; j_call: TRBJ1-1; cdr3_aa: CASLGGNTEAFF; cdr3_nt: TGTGCCAGCTTAGGGGGTAACACTGAAGCTTTCTTT
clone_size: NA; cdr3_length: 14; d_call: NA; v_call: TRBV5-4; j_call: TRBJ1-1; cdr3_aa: CASSLVGANTEAFF; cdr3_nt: TGTGCCAGCAGCTTGGTTGGGGCGAACACTGAAGCTTTCTTT
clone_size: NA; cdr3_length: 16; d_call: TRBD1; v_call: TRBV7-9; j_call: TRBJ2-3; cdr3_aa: CASSSGTGGGTDTQYF; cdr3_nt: TGTGCCAGCAGCTCCGGGACAGGGGGAGGCACAGATACGCAGTATTTT
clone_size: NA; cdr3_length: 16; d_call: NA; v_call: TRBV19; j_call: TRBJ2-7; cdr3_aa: CASSIETDEGKGEQYF; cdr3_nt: TGTGCCAGTAGTATAGAGACCGACGAGGGCAAGGGCGAGCAGTACTTC
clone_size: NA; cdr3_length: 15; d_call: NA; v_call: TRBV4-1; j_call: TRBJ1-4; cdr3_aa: CASSQEPRGNEKLFF; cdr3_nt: TGCGCCAGCAGCCAAGAACCCAGGGGTAATGAAAAACTGTTTTTT
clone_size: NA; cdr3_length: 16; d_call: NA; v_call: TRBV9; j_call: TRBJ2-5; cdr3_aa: CASSVGQESYQETQYF; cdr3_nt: TGTGCCAGCAGCGTAGGACAGGAGAGTTACCAAGAGACCCAGTACTTC
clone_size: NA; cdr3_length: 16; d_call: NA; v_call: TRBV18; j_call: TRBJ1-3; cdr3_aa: CASSPSGRSTGNTIYF; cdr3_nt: TGTGCCAGCTCACCGTCTGGGAGAAGTACCGGAAACACCATATATTTT
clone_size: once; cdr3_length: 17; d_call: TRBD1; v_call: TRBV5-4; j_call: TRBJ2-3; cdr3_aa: CASSLVSGTGMWNTQYF; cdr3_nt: TGTGCCAGCAGCTTGGTTTCCGGGACAGGGATGTGGAATACGCAGTATTTT
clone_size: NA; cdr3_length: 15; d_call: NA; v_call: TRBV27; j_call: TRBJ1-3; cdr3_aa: CASSPSGGTGNTIYF; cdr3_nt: TGTGCCAGCAGTCCCTCCGGCGGGACTGGAAACACCATATATTTT
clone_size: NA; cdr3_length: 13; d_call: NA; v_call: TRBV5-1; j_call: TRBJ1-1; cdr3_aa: CASSLEQHTEAFF; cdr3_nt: TGCGCCAGCAGCTTAGAACAGCACACTGAAGCTTTCTTT
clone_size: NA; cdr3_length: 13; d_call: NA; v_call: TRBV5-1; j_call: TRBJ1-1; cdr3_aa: CASSFGENTEAFF; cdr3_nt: TGCGCCAGCAGCTTCGGAGAGAACACTGAAGCTTTCTTT
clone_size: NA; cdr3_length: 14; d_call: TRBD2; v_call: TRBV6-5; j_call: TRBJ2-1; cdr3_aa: CASGVGAGDNEQFF; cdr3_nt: TGTGCCAGCGGTGTGGGAGCGGGGGACAATGAGCAGTTCTTC
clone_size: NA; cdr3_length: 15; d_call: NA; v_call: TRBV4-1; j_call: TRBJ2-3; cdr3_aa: CASSHAGTGSDTQYF; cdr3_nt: TGCGCCAGCAGCCACGCAGGTACAGGATCAGATACGCAGTATTTT
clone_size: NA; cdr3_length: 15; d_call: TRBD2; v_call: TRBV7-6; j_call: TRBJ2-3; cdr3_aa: CASSLLAASTDTQYF; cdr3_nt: TGTGCCAGCAGCTTACTAGCGGCTAGCACAGATACGCAGTATTTT
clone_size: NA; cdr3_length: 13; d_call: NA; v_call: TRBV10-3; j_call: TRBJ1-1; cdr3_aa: CAISDGEYTEAFF; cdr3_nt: TGTGCCATCAGTGACGGGGAGTACACTGAAGCTTTCTTT
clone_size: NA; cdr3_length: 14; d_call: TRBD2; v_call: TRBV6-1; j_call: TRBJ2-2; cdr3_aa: CASSGGERSGELFF; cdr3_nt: TGTGCCAGCAGCGGGGGGGAGCGGTCCGGGGAGCTGTTTTTT
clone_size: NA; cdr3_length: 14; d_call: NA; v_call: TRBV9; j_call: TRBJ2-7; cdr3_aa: CASSVGPGHYEQYF; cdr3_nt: TGTGCCAGCAGCGTAGGTCCTGGCCACTACGAGCAGTACTTC
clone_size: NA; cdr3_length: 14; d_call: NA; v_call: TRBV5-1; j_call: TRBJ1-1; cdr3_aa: CASSWGGMNTEAFF; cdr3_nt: TGCGCCAGCAGCTGGGGGGGCATGAACACTGAAGCTTTCTTT
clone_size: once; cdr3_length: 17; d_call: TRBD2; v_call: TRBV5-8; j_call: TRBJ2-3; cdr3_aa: CASNIGTSGVYGDTQYF; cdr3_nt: TGTGCCAGTAACATCGGGACTAGCGGGGTTTATGGTGATACGCAGTATTTT
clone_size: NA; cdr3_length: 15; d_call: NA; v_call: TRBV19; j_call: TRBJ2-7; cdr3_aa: CASRPGAEPGYEQYF; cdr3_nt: TGTGCCAGTAGACCAGGGGCGGAACCGGGCTACGAGCAGTACTTC
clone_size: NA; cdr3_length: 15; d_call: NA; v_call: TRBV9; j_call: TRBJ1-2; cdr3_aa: CASSGPDRGFYGYTF; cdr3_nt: TGTGCCAGCAGTGGGCCGGACAGAGGGTTTTATGGCTACACCTTC
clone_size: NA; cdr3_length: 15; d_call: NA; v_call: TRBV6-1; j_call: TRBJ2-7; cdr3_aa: CASRGWTRESLEQYF; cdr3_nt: TGTGCCAGCAGGGGATGGACACGGGAGTCCCTCGAGCAGTACTTC
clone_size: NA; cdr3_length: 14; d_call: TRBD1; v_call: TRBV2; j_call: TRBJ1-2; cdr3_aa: CASSEAAGGYGYTF; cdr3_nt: TGTGCCAGCAGTGAAGCGGCAGGGGGCTATGGCTACACCTTC
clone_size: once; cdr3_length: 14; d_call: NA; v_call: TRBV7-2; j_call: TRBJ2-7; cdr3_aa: CASSKTGLGGEQYF; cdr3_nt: TGTGCCAGCAGCAAAACTGGACTCGGCGGGGAGCAGTACTTC
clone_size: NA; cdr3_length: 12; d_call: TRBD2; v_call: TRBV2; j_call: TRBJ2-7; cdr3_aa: CASSRLAGEQYF; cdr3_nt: TGTGCCAGCAGTAGGTTAGCGGGAGAGCAGTACTTC
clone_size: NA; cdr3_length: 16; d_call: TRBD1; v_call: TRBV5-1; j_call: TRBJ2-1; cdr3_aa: CASSYGTESSYNEQFF; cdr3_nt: TGCGCCAGCAGCTATGGGACAGAGAGCTCCTACAATGAGCAGTTCTTC
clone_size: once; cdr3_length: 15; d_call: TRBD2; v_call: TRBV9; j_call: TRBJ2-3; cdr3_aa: CASSVVLAGPDTQYF; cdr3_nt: TGTGCCAGCAGCGTAGTTCTAGCGGGGCCAGATACGCAGTATTTT
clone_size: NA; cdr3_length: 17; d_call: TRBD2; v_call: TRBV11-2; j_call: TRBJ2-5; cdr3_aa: CASSLGATSGGGETQYF; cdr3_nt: TGTGCCAGCAGCTTGGGGGCGACTAGCGGGGGAGGCGAGACCCAGTACTTC
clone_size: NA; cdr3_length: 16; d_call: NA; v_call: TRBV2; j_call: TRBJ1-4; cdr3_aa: CASSEAPWEGNEKLFF; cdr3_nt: TGTGCCAGCAGTGAAGCTCCCTGGGAGGGTAATGAAAAACTGTTTTTT
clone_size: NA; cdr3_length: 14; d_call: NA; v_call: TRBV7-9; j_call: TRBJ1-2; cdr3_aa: CASSWENGDYGYTF; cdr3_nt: TGTGCCAGCAGCTGGGAGAACGGGGACTATGGCTACACCTTC
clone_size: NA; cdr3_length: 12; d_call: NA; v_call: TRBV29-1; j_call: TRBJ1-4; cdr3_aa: CSVDGGTEKLFF; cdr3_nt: TGCAGCGTTGATGGGGGGACGGAAAAACTGTTTTTT